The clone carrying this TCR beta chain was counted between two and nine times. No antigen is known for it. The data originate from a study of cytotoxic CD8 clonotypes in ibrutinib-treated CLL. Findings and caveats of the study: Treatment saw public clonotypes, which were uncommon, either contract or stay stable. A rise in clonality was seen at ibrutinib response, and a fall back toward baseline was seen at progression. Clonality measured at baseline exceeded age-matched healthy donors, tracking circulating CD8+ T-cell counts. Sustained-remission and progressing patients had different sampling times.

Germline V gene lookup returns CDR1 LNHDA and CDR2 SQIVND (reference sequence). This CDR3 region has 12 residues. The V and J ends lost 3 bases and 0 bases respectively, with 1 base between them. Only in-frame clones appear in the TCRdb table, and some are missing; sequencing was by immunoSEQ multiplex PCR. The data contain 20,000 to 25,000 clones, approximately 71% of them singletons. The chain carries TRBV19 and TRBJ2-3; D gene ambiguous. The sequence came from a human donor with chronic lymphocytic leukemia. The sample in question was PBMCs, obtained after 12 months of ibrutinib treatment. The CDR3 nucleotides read TGTGCCAGTAGTATTAGCACAGATACGCAGTATTTT. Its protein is CASSISTDTQYF.